This TCR beta chain stems from a study of technical replicates of blood from a few donors. The repertoire was sequenced with immunoSEQ multiplex PCR; TCRdb's copy has only in-frame clones and lacks some. The sample has some 83,000 clones; around 92% are singletons. The CDR3 has 13 residues. V lost 10 bases and J 0 bases, leaving 12 bases between the germline ends. CDR1 MDHEN and CDR2 SYDVKM come from the germline V gene. The chain employs TRBV28 and TRBJ1-1; D is possibly TRBD1 (5 bases). Material for sequencing was T cells isolated from PBMCs. The TCR sequence derives from a human donor in good health. CDR3 loop: CATLRVMNTEAFF. The DNA of the CDR3 is TGTGCCACACTCAGGGTAATGAACACTGAAGCTTTCTTT.